This entry lists 17 T cell receptor beta chains sequenced from one sample in a study of T cell repertoires in cytomegalovirus infection. TCRdb processed the reads anew with MiXCR; each CDR3 protein has one entry. The sample holds hundreds of thousands of distinct CDR3 sequences; 31% are singletons and the top ten take approximately 15%. The sample comprised PBMCs. These receptors all come from a human donor in good health (CMV status not recorded). Some clones in this sample may be carry-over from other donors' samples.

This clonotype was counted a few times. This chain connects TRBV18 to TRBJ2-1; 12 bases line up with TRBD2. With 3 bases clipped from V and 3 bases from J, the junction kept 15 bases outside the gene matches. The CDR3 has 20 residues. The germline V gene encodes CDR1 KGHSH and CDR2 LQKENI. This CDR3 reads CASSPPGTSGLRPHYNEQFF. For the CDR3, the DNA is TGTGCCAGCTCACCGCCCGGGACTAGCGGGTTGCGTCCCCACTACAATGAGCAGTTCTTC.

As to this clonotype: Its ends do not fully match the called genes, so a read error is possible. The V gene is TRBV5-1, the J gene TRBJ2-7, with 9 bases fitting TRBD1. CDR1 SGHRS and CDR2 YFSETQ come from the germline V gene. There are 17 residues in the CDR3. The CDR3 DNA follows: TGCGCCAGCAGCTTGGGATTTAAGACAGGGGGTTCCTACAAGCAGTACTTC. Its protein is CASSLGFKTGGSYKQYF.

This clonotype has at least ten counts. The rearrangement uses TRBV12-3 or TRBV12-4 and TRBJ2-2, with 9 bases matching TRBD2. The V gene end was trimmed by 6 bases and the J gene end by 4 bases; junction bases not matched to a gene: 12. This CDR3 has 17 amino acids. The CDR3 nucleotides are TGTGCCAGCAGGCGCCTAGCGGGAAGGAACCCCACCGGGGAGCTGTTTTTT. Translation: CASRRLAGRNPTGELFF.

The sample holds a few counts of this clonotype. The V call is TRBV6-2 or TRBV6-3, the J call TRBJ2-7, with 8 bases fitting TRBD2. V gave up 7 bases and J gave up 5 bases; unmatched junction bases: 10. The CDR3 has 14 residues. The germline V gene has CDR1 MNHEY and CDR2 SVGEGT. CDR3 in amino acids: CASNNGGAGNEQYF. CDR3 nucleotide sequence: TGTGCCAGCAACAACGGGGGGGCCGGGAACGAGCAGTACTTC.

This clonotype occurred a few times. The chain links TRBV11-2 to TRBJ1-3; D remains ambiguous. V was shortened by 5 bases and J by 0 bases, with 11 bases between the two germline ends. This CDR3 is built from 15 residues. Germline CDR1 and CDR2: SGHAT and FQNNGV. CDR3 loop: CASSPQGLSGNTIYF. Written as DNA, the CDR3 is TGTGCCAGCAGCCCGCAAGGACTCTCTGGAAACACCATATATTTT.

This clonotype has at least ten counts. The chain has TRBV7-2 and TRBJ2-3; maybe TRBD1 (5 bases). The CDR3 spans 15 residues. The V end was cut by 3 bases, the J end by 0 bases, with 10 bases between. CDR1 is SGHTA, CDR2 FQGNSA, per germline. CDR3 DNA sequence: TGTGCCAGCAGCTTGGGGTACAGGAGCACAGATACGCAGTATTTT. Translating gives CASSLGYRSTDTQYF.

The chain is built from TRBV4-2 and TRBJ1-2; 10 bases map to TRBD1. CDR3 length: 15 residues. The ends lost 5 bases at V and 7 bases at J; junction bases unmatched: 10. Germline assignment: CDR1 LGHNA and CDR2 YNFKEQ. The DNA for the CDR3 is TGTGCCAGCAGCGGACATGGGACAGGGGCTGGTGGCTACACCTTC. Amino acids: CASSGHGTGAGGYTF.

There are many counts of this clonotype. V usage is TRBV7-2 and J usage is TRBJ1-2; D possibly corresponds to TRBD1 (5 bases). From germline, CDR1 is SGHTA and CDR2 FQGNSA. CDR3 length: 15 amino acids. V dropped 1 base and J dropped 3 bases, with 12 bases sitting between them. CDR3 coding DNA: TGTGCCAGCAGCTTAGAGTCCGACAGCTACTATGGCTACACCTTC. Translation gives CASSLESDSYYGYTF.

This chain connects TRBV20-1 to TRBJ1-6; 10 nucleotides align to TRBD1. The length of the CDR3 is 14 residues. Germline assignment: CDR1 DFQATT and CDR2 SNEGSKA (reference sequence). V gave up 6 bases and J gave up 7 bases; unmatched junction bases: 6. The CDR3 is CSATTGQGNSPLHF. CDR3 in DNA: TGCAGTGCGACCACGGGACAGGGGAATTCACCCCTCCACTTT.

CDR3 amino acids: CASKSLAGGTDTQYF. CDR3 DNA sequence: TGTGCCAGCAAGTCTCTAGCGGGGGGCACAGATACGCAGTATTTT. V usage is TRBV2 and J usage is TRBJ2-3, with TRBD2 identical over 10 bases. Germline trimming cut 7 bases from V and 1 base from J; bases unmatched to any gene: 5. This CDR3 is 15 amino acids long. Germline assignment: CDR1 SNHLY and CDR2 FYNNEI. Full variable domain (remainder filled in from reference TRBV2 and TRBJ2-3): EPEVTQTPSHQVTQMGQEVILRCVPISNHLYFYWYRQILGQKVEFLVSFYNNEISEKSEIFDDQFSVERPDGSNFTLKIRSTKLEDSAMYFCASKSLAGGTDTQYFGPGTRLTVL.

The rearrangement joins TRBV7-9 to TRBJ2-1; D is undetermined. This CDR3 contains 15 residues. The germline V and J ends were trimmed by 0 bases and 0 bases, with 6 bases remaining between them. Germline CDR1 and CDR2: SEHNR and FQNEAQ (reference sequence). Written as DNA, the CDR3 is TGTGCCAGCAGCTTAGCGCACAGCTCCTACAATGAGCAGTTCTTC. Translation: CASSLAHSSYNEQFF.

This clonotype was counted between two and nine times. This chain uses TRBV5-4 with TRBJ2-2; 12 positions match TRBD2. This CDR3 is 20 amino acids long. V trimming: 4 bases; J trimming: 0 bases; junction bases outside the gene matches: 13. CDR1 is SGHNT, CDR2 YYREEE, per germline (reference sequence). CDR3 region: CASSPYSLAGGISNTGELFF. In DNA form, the CDR3 reads TGTGCCAGCAGCCCTTATTCCCTAGCGGGGGGGATCTCGAACACCGGGGAGCTGTTTTTT.

This clonotype was counted a few times. The chain recombines TRBV6-1 with TRBJ2-2; 7 bases are a match to TRBD2. This CDR3 is built from 16 residues. Per germline, CDR1 MNHNS and CDR2 SASEGT. V trimming: 5 bases; J trimming: 2 bases; junction bases outside the gene matches: 8. The chain's CDR3 is CASSSWLAANTGELFF. The DNA of the CDR3 is TGTGCCAGCAGTTCGTGGCTAGCGGCTAACACCGGGGAGCTGTTTTTT.

This clonotype was observed a few times. V usage is TRBV2 and J usage is TRBJ2-1, with a weak D call TRBD2 (6 bases). This CDR3 comprises 16 residues. From germline, CDR1 is SNHLY and CDR2 FYNNEI. The V and J ends lost 1 base and 3 bases respectively, with 13 bases between them. The CDR3 sequence: CASSEGVGLYYNEQFF. The CDR3 DNA sequence: TGTGCCAGCAGTGAAGGGGTGGGACTTTACTACAATGAGCAGTTCTTC.

V gene TRBV5-4 combines with J gene TRBJ1-1; D is perhaps TRBD1 (5 bases). The germline V gene encodes CDR1 SGHNT and CDR2 YYREEE (reference sequence). This CDR3 has 14 residues. V gave up 5 bases and J gave up 3 bases, with 14 bases separating them. The CDR3 is CASSPETEYTEAFF. Written as DNA, the CDR3 is TGTGCCAGCAGTCCAGAGACAGAATACACTGAAGCTTTCTTT.

The chain joins TRBV18 to TRBJ1-4, with D uncertain. The CDR3 runs to 16 residues. Trimming removed 0 bases at V and 8 bases at J, with 16 bases between. Germline assignment: CDR1 KGHSH and CDR2 LQKENI. The CDR3 bases are TGTGCCAGCTCACCACCGGATTTAGCCGGAGGGGAAAAACTGTTTTTT. Translation gives CASSPPDLAGGEKLFF.

Many counts were recorded for this clonotype. The chain carries TRBV7-2 and TRBJ1-4; D is undetermined. In germline, CDR1 is SGHTA, CDR2 FQGNSA. This CDR3 comprises 15 residues. The V and J ends lost 1 base and 8 bases respectively, with 14 bases between them. The CDR3 sequence: CASSLVRGMGEKLFF. The CDR3 region has the DNA TGTGCCAGCAGCTTAGTTCGGGGAATGGGGGAAAAACTGTTTTTT.